Below are 9 T cell receptor beta chains sequenced from a single sample in a study of lymphopenia after photon versus proton radiotherapy. Profiling relied on immunoSEQ multiplex PCR, and the TCRdb table lists in-frame clones only, not all of them. The sample shows tens of thousands of clones, over 70% of them seen only once. The specimen comprised peripheral blood, sampled from a patient treated with photon-based radiotherapy. Receptors were obtained from a man aged 45-65 years with gastric cancer.

This clone was recorded a few times. The chain recombines TRBV11-2 with TRBJ2-7; D gene unclear. Germline V gene lookup returns CDR1 SGHAT and CDR2 FQNNGV. The CDR3 is made up of 14 amino acids. V lost 0 bases, J lost 2 bases, and 8 bases lay in between. The CDR3 region has the DNA TGTGCCAGCAGCTTAGAGATGGGAACCTACGAGCAGTACTTC. Protein product: CASSLEMGTYEQYF.

The gene calls are TRBV7-6 and TRBJ1-5; no clear D gene. V shed 2 bases and J shed 3 bases, with 2 bases lying between them. The germline CDR1 and CDR2 sequences are SGHVS and FNYEAQ. CDR3 size: 12 residues. CDR3: CASSLFNQPQHF. Here the CDR3 DNA reads TGTGCCAGCAGCTTATTCAATCAGCCCCAGCATTTT.

The genes are TRBV28 and TRBJ1-5; D is undetermined. This CDR3 is 14 amino acids long. Germline V gives CDR1 MDHEN, CDR2 SYDVKM. Trimming stripped 6 bases from V and 10 bases from J, with 19 bases between. The CDR3 loop reads CASSPIGVHRPQHF. In nucleotides, the CDR3 is TGTGCCAGCAGCCCTATTGGGGTACATCGACCCCAGCATTTT.

The V gene is TRBV28, the J gene TRBJ2-7; 7 positions match TRBD1. Per the germline V gene, CDR1 is MDHEN and CDR2 is SYDVKM. This CDR3 has 13 amino acids. V lost 3 bases, J lost 9 bases, and 8 bases stayed unmatched. DNA of the CDR3: TGTGCCAGCAGTTTTCCCGACAGGGTGAGGCAGTACTTC. This translates into CASSFPDRVRQYF.

The chain links TRBV5-4 to TRBJ2-5, with 10 bases aligning to TRBD2. The CDR3 totals 15 residues. V was clipped by 1 base and J by 1 base; unmatched bases: 1. The germline V gene encodes CDR1 SGHNT and CDR2 YYREEE (reference sequence). The CDR3 spells CASSLTSGVQETQYF. The DNA for the CDR3 is TGTGCCAGCAGCTTGACTAGCGGGGTCCAAGAGACCCAGTACTTC.

There are many counts of this clone. The chain uses TRBV28 and TRBJ1-3, with unresolved D. Deletions cut 4 bases from V and 0 bases from J, with 10 bases between. The CDR3 contains 15 residues. Germline V CDR1 and CDR2: MDHEN, SYDVKM. The chain's CDR3 is CASSSGFLSGNTIYF. In DNA, the CDR3 is TGTGCCAGCAGTTCCGGGTTTCTCTCTGGAAACACCATATATTTT.

The chain is built from TRBV9 and TRBJ2-1, with D uncertain. V was pared by 0 bases and J by 9 bases, with 4 bases between. Germline V gene data show CDR1 as SGDLS and CDR2 as YYNGEE. The CDR3 runs 11 residues. The CDR3 reads CASSVASEQFF. CDR3 bases: TGTGCCAGCAGCGTAGCGAGTGAGCAGTTCTTC.

This clone was detected only once. V usage is TRBV5-1 and J usage is TRBJ1-4; 7 bases fit TRBD1. This CDR3 comprises 15 residues. The germline V gene encodes CDR1 SGHRS and CDR2 YFSETQ. V shed 2 bases and J 0 bases; nucleotides not matched to a gene: 1. As DNA, the CDR3 is TGCGCCAGCAGCTTCGGGACAGCAACTAATGAAAAACTGTTTTTT. Its protein is CASSFGTATNEKLFF.

The chain links TRBV5-8 to TRBJ1-4; D uncertain. Germline V gene sequence: CDR1 SGHTS, CDR2 YDEGEE. CDR3 size: 15 residues. The V gene lost 4 bases and the J gene lost 0 bases, with 10 bases spanning the gap. The CDR3, as DNA: TGTGCCAGCAGCCGGCAGGTGGCAACTAATGAAAAACTGTTTTTT. Encoded protein: CASSRQVATNEKLFF. The whole variable domain, filled in from reference TRBV5-8 and TRBJ1-4, reads EAGVTQSPTHLIKTRGQQATLRCSPISGHTSVYWYQQALGLGLQFLLWYDEGEERNRGNFPPRFSGRQFPNYSSELNVNALELEDSALYLCASSRQVATNEKLFFGSGTQLSVL.